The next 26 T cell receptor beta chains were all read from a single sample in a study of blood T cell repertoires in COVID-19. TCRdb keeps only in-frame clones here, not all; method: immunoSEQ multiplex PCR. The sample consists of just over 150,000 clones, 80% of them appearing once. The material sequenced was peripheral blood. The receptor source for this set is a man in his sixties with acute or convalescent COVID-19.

The CDR3 here is CASSGSLTEPAYEQYF. In nucleotides, the CDR3 is TGTGCCAGCAGTGGGAGCCTGACCGAACCGGCCTACGAGCAGTACTTC. This chain links TRBV6-2 or TRBV6-3 with TRBJ2-7; D possibly corresponds to TRBD2 (5 bases). The germline V gene has CDR1 MNHEY and CDR2 SVGEGT. The ends were cut back, 5 bases at V and 2 bases at J, with 19 bases in the middle. The CDR3 totals 16 residues.

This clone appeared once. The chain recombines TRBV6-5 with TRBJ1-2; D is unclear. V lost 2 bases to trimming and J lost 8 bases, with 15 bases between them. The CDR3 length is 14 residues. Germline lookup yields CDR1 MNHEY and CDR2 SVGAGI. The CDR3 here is CASSYSLQTRGYTF. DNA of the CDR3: TGTGCCAGCAGTTACAGTTTACAAACGAGGGGCTACACCTTC.

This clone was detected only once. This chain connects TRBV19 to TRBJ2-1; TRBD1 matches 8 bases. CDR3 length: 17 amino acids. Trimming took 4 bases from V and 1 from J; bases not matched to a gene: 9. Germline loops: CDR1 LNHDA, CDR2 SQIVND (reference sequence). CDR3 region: CASSNEARDRSYNEQFF. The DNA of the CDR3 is TGTGCCAGTAGTAACGAGGCCCGGGACAGGTCCTACAATGAGCAGTTCTTC.

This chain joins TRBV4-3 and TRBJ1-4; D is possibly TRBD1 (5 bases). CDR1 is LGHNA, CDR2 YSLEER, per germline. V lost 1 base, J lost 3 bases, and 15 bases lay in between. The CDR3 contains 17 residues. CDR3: CASSQGGISGANEKLFF. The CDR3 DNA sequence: TGCGCCAGCAGCCAAGGGGGGATCAGCGGGGCTAATGAAAAACTGTTTTTT.

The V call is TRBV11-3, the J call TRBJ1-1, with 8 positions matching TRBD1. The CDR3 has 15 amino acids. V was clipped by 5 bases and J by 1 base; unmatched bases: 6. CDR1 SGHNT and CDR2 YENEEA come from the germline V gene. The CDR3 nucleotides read TGTGCCAGCAGCAAGAATACAGGGGGGAACACTGAAGCTTTCTTT. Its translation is CASSKNTGGNTEAFF.

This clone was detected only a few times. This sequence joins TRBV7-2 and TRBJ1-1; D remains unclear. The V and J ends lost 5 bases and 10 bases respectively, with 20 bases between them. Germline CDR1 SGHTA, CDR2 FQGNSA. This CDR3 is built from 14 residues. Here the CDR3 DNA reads TGTGCCAGCAGCCCAAATCCGACCACCCCGGGAGCTTTCTTT. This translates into CASSPNPTTPGAFF.

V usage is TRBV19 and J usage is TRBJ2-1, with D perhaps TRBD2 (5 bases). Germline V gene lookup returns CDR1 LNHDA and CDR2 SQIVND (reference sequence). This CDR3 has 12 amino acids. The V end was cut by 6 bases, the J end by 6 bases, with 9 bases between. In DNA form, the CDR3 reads TGTGCCAGTAGCCTTACTAGCAATGAGCAGTTCTTC. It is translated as CASSLTSNEQFF.

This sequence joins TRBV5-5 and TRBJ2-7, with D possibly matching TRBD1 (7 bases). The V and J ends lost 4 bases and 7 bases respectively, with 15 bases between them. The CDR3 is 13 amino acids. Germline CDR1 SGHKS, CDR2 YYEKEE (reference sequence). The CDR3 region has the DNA TGTGCCAGCAGCGAGGACAGGAGGGGTGAGCAGTACTTC. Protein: CASSEDRRGEQYF.

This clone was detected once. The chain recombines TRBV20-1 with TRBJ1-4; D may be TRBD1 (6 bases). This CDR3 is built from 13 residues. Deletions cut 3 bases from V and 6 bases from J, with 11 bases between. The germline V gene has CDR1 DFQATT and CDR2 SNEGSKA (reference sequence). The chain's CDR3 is CSASARGYEKLFF. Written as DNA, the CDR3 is TGCAGTGCTAGTGCCAGGGGCTATGAAAAACTGTTTTTT.

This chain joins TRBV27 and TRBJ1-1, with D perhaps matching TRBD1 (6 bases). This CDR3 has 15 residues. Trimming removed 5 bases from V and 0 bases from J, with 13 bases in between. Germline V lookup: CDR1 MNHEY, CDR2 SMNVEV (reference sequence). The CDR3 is CASSKTGNMNTEAFF. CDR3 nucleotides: TGTGCCAGCAGTAAAACAGGGAACATGAACACTGAAGCTTTCTTT.

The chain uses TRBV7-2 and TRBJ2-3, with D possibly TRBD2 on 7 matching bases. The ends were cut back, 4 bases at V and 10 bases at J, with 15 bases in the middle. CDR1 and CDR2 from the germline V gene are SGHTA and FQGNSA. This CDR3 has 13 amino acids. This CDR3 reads CASSSQGGDSQYF. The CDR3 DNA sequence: TGTGCCAGCAGCTCCCAAGGGGGGGACTCGCAGTATTTT. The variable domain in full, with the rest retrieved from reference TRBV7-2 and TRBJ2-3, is GAGVSQSPSNKVTEKGKDVELRCDPISGHTALYWYRQSLGQGLEFLIYFQGNSAPDKSGLPSDRFSAERTGGSVSTLTIQRTQQEDSAVYLCASSSQGGDSQYFGPGTRLTVL.

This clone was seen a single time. CDR3 sequence (DNA): TGTGCCAGTAGTACCGGGACAGGGACCTCTGGGGCCAACGTCCTGACTTTC. Its protein product is CASSTGTGTSGANVLTF. This sequence joins TRBV19 and TRBJ2-6; 9 bases align to TRBD1. The CDR3 totals 17 residues. Trimming removed 4 bases from V and 0 bases from J; junction bases left unmatched: 4. Germline CDR1 reads LNHDA; CDR2 reads SQIVND (reference sequence).

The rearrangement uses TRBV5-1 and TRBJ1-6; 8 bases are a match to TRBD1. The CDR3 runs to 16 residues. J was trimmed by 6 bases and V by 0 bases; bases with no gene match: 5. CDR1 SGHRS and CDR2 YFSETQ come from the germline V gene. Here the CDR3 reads CASSLGAGGGNSPLHF. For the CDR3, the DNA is TGCGCCAGCAGCTTGGGGGCAGGGGGCGGTAATTCACCCCTCCACTTT. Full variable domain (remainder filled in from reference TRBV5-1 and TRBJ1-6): KAGVTQTPRYLIKTRGQQVTLSCSPISGHRSVSWYQQTPGQGLQFLFEYFSETQRNKGNFPGRFSGRQFSNSRSEMNVSTLELGDSALYLCASSLGAGGGNSPLHFGNGTRLTVT.

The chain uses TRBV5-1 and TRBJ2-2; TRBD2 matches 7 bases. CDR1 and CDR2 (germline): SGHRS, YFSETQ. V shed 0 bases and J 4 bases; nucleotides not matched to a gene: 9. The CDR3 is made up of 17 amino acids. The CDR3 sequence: CASSLENPSGLTGELFF. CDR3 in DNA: TGCGCCAGCAGCTTGGAAAATCCTAGCGGACTCACCGGGGAGCTGTTTTTT. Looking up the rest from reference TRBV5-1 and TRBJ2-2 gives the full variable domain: KAGVTQTPRYLIKTRGQQVTLSCSPISGHRSVSWYQQTPGQGLQFLFEYFSETQRNKGNFPGRFSGRQFSNSRSEMNVSTLELGDSALYLCASSLENPSGLTGELFFGEGSRLTVL.

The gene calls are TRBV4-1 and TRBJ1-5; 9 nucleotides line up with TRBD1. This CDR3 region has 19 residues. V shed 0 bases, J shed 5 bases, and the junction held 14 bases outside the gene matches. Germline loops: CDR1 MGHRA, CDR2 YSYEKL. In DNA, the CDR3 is TGCGCCAGCAGCCAAGATGTGGTGGGAGGGACAGGGACCCATCAGCCCCAGCATTTT. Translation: CASSQDVVGGTGTHQPQHF.

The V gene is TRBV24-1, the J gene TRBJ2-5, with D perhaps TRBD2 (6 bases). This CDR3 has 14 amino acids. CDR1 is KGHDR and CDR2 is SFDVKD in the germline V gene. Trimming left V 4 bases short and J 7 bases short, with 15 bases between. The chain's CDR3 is CATSESPGSGTQYF. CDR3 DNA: TGTGCCACCAGTGAGTCTCCCGGGAGTGGGACCCAGTACTTC.

CDR3 sequence: CSAQVVHEQYF. The CDR3 DNA follows: TGCAGTGCTCAGGTGGTCCACGAGCAGTACTTC. This chain links TRBV20-1 with TRBJ2-7; D uncertain. This CDR3 has 11 amino acids. V was clipped by 5 bases and J by 5 bases, with 10 bases between them. Germline loops: CDR1 DFQATT, CDR2 SNEGSKA (reference sequence).

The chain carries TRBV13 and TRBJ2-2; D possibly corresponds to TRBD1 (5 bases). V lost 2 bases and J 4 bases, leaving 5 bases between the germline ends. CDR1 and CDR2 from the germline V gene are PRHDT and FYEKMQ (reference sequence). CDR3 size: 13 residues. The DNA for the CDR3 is TGTGCCAGCAGCTTACAGGGCACCGGGGAGCTGTTTTTT. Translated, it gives CASSLQGTGELFF.

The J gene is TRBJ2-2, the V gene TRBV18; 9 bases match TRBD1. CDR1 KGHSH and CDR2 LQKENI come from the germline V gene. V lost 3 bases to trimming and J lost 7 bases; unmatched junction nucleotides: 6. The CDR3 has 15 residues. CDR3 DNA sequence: TGTGCCAGCTCACCGAGACAGGGGGAAAGCGGGGAGCTGTTTTTT. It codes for CASSPRQGESGELFF.

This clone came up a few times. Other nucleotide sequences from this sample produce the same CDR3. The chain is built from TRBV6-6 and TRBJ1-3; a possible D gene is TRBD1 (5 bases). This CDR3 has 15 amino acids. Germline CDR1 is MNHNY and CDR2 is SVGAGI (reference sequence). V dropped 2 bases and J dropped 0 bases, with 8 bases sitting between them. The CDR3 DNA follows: TGTGCCAGCAGTTACCAGGGTTCCTCTGGAAACACCATATATTTT. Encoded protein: CASSYQGSSGNTIYF.

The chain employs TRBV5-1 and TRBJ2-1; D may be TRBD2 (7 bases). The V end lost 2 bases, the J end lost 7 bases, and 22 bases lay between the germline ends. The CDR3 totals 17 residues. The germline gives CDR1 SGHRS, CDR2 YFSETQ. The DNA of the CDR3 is TGCGCCAGCAGCTTAACCGGGGGGAGGGGGGGCCCGAATGAGCAGTTCTTC. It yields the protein CASSLTGGRGGPNEQFF.

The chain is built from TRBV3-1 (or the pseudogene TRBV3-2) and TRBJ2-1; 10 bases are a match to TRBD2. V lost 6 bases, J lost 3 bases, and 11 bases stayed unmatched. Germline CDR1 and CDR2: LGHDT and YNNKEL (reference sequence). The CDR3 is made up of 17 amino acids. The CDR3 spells CASSGGLASPHYNEQFF. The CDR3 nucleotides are TGTGCCAGCAGTGGGGGACTAGCGAGTCCCCACTACAATGAGCAGTTCTTC.

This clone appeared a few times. CDR3: CASSSWQGNGYTF. Here the CDR3 DNA reads TGTGCCAGTAGTAGCTGGCAGGGAAATGGCTACACCTTC. The genes are TRBV19 and TRBJ1-2; D might be TRBD1 (5 bases). CDR1 and CDR2 (germline): LNHDA, SQIVND (reference sequence). This CDR3 region has 13 residues. Trimming pared 4 bases from V and 6 bases from J, leaving 12 bases between.

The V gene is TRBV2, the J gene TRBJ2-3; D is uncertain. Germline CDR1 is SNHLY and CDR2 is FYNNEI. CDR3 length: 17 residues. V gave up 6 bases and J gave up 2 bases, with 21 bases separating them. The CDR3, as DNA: TGTGCCAGCAGGCCGGGTCCCTCCCGGCCCCCCACAGATACGCAGTATTTT. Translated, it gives CASRPGPSRPPTDTQYF.

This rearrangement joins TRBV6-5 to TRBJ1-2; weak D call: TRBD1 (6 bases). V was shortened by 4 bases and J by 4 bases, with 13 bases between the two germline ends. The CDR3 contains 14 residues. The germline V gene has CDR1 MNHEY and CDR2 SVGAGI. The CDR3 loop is CASSSRTVLYGYTF. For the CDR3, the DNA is TGTGCCAGCAGTTCCCGGACAGTCCTCTATGGCTACACCTTC.

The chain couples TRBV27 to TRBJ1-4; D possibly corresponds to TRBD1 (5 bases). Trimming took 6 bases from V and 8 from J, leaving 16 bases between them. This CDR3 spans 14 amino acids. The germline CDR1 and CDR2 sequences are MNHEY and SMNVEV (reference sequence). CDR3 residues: CASSATPGGEKLFF. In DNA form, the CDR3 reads TGTGCCAGCAGCGCCACACCCGGGGGAGAAAAACTGTTTTTT. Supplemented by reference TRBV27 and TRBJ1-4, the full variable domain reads EAQVTQNPRYLITVTGKKLTVTCSQNMNHEYMSWYRQDPGLGLRQIYYSMNVEVTDKGDVPEGYKVSRKEKRNFPLILESPSPNQTSLYFCASSATPGGEKLFFGSGTQLSVL.